This T cell receptor (beta chain) was found in a study of identical twins. This clonotype was detected only a few times. In TCRdb, the 5' RACE reads were re-called with MiXCR into one record per CDR3 protein. The profile shows about 720,000 distinct CDR3 sequences, around a sixth of them singletons. Per the germline V gene, CDR1 is DFQATT and CDR2 is SNEGSKA (reference sequence). Trimming shortened V by 3 bases and J by 3 bases, and 6 bases separated the two germline ends. This CDR3 comprises 12 residues. These data also formed part of another study, on T cells expressing NK-cell markers. That study adds: The CD3+CD56-NKG2C+ fraction of a few donors was likewise dominated by these clonotypes. Uncertainty persisted over the HCMV specificity of expanded NKG2C+ T cell clones.

The TCR was taken from a woman aged 18-29 years in good health. This sequence joins TRBV20-1 and TRBJ2-4; no clear D gene. The sample comprised PBMCs. CDR3 bases: TGCAGTGCTAGCGAAGGCAAAAACATTCAGTACTTC. This sequence encodes CSASEGKNIQYF.